These 32 T cell receptor beta chains originate from one sample sequenced in a study of type 1 regulatory T cells (dated by TCRdb to the early 2020s). Their specific antigens are unknown. These reads were obtained on an Illumina MiSeq. Clones were called with MiXCR by TCRdb after fastp trimmed the public reads at Q25, and only in-frame beta chains were retained. Each record represents a unique CDR3 protein, reported with the most common genes and DNA among its rows. The sample table records about 23,000 distinct CDR3 sequences; roughly 50% of these occur just once. The top ten hold under 5% of the sample. The sample consisted of cultured T cells, either the whole culture or a sorted T cell fraction (not recorded which). The receptors here all came from a human donor in good health.

The chain recombines TRBV11-3 with TRBJ2-7; D not resolved. Germline V gene lookup returns CDR1 SGHNT and CDR2 YENEEA. The CDR3 is 15 residues long. Trimming took 0 bases from V and 3 from J, leaving 12 bases between them. Here the CDR3 DNA reads TGTGCCAGCAGCTTAGACATCCTCGGTATCTACGAGCAGTACTTC. Amino acid sequence: CASSLDILGIYEQYF.

This chain joins TRBV10-3 and TRBJ2-2, with TRBD2 as a possible D gene (5 bases). This CDR3 is built from 15 residues. Looked up from germline, CDR1 is ENHRY and CDR2 is SYGVKD. Trimming pared 3 bases from V and 6 bases from J, leaving 14 bases between. CDR3 nucleotides: TGTGCCATCAGTGAAGCGGTTTCTCTGTCCGGGGAGCTGTTTTTT. Its protein product is CAISEAVSLSGELFF.

The chain carries TRBV9 and TRBJ1-1; D remains ambiguous. Germline CDR1 SGDLS, CDR2 YYNGEE. The CDR3 has 15 amino acids. Trimming removed 0 bases from V and 1 base from J, with 10 bases in between. The CDR3 DNA is TGTGCCAGCAGCGTAGCGGTTCGCGGGAACACTGAAGCTTTCTTT. It encodes CASSVAVRGNTEAFF. Full variable domain (outside the CDR3, taken from reference TRBV9 and TRBJ1-1): DSGVTQTPKHLITATGQRVTLRCSPRSGDLSVYWYQQSLDQGLQFLIQYYNGEERAKGNILERFSAQQFPDLHSELNLSSLELGDSALYFCASSVAVRGNTEAFFGQGTRLTVV.

In this sample, this clonotype turned up a few times. The V call is TRBV15, the J call TRBJ1-1, with D hard to call. Germline loops: CDR1 LNHNV, CDR2 YYDKDF (reference sequence). The CDR3 length is 16 residues. Trimming took 1 base from V and 0 from J, leaving 12 bases between them. Written as DNA, the CDR3 is TGTGCCACCAGCAGAGGACTACAGATTATGAACACTGAAGCTTTCTTT. Translation gives CATSRGLQIMNTEAFF.

The chain recombines TRBV5-6 with TRBJ1-2; D gene unclear. Germline assignment: CDR1 SGHDT and CDR2 YYEEEE. V was clipped by 4 bases and J by 13 bases, with 23 bases between them. This CDR3 has 14 amino acids. CDR3 sequence: CASSTNGSLERPTF. The CDR3 region has the DNA TGTGCCAGCAGCACCAACGGTAGCTTAGAGAGGCCCACCTTC.

The chain has TRBV3-1 and TRBJ1-2, with D unclear. Germline V lookup: CDR1 LGHDT, CDR2 YNNKEL (reference sequence). The CDR3 has 13 residues. The ends were cut back, 1 base at V and 4 bases at J, with 7 bases in the middle. CDR3 coding DNA: TGTGCCAGCAGCCAAGGAAAGTTCTATGGCTACACCTTC. Amino acids: CASSQGKFYGYTF.

The chain has TRBV7-9 and TRBJ1-4; tentatively, D is TRBD1 (5 bases). The V end lost 4 bases, the J end lost 9 bases, and 12 bases lay between the germline ends. The CDR3 totals 13 residues. Germline-derived CDR1 and CDR2 are SEHNR and FQNEAQ (reference sequence). The CDR3 nucleotides read TGTGCCAGCAGCTCCCCGGGGGGTCAAAAACTGTTTTTT. This gives the protein CASSSPGGQKLFF.

This chain links TRBV6-1 with TRBJ2-3; 16 bases match TRBD2. V lost 8 bases, J lost 3 bases, and 5 bases stayed unmatched. CDR1 is MNHNS, CDR2 SASEGT, per germline. This CDR3 has 16 amino acids. CDR3 amino acids: CASAMGLAGGTDTQYF. The CDR3 nucleotides are TGTGCCAGCGCTATGGGACTAGCGGGGGGGACAGATACGCAGTATTTT.

CDR3 nucleotides: TGCAGTGCTAGAGATGGGCACACTAATCAGCCCCAGCATTTT. Translating gives CSARDGHTNQPQHF. The V and J genes are TRBV20-1 and TRBJ1-5; unclear D gene. The ends were cut back, 0 bases at V and 4 bases at J, with 10 bases in the middle. CDR1 DFQATT and CDR2 SNEGSKA come from the germline V gene (reference sequence). This CDR3 region has 14 residues.

A few counts support this clonotype. This chain joins TRBV6-1 and TRBJ1-1; TRBD1 is a possible D gene (6 bases). V shed 9 bases and J shed 8 bases, with 16 bases lying between them. The germline V gene has CDR1 MNHNS and CDR2 SASEGT. The CDR3 contains 12 residues. CDR3 DNA sequence: TGTGCCAGTGTTGGGGGGCGCGGGGAAGCTTTCTTT. Translating gives CASVGGRGEAFF.

V usage is TRBV6-1 and J usage is TRBJ1-5; 8 bases match TRBD1. The V segment lost 4 bases and the J segment 2 bases; nucleotides outside the gene matches: 4. This CDR3 has 15 residues. CDR1 and CDR2 (germline): MNHNS, SASEGT. CDR3: CASSGQGAGNQPQHF. The CDR3 region has the DNA TGTGCCAGCAGTGGGCAGGGGGCCGGCAATCAGCCCCAGCATTTT.

The chain combines TRBV21-1 with TRBJ2-3; the table's D call TRBD2 went unverified against the DNA. TRBV21-1 is a known pseudogene. The CDR3 spans 16 residues. The CDR3 is CASGPKDLRRTDTQYF. The CDR3 DNA sequence: TGTGCCAGCGGCCCGAAGGACCTTAGACGAACAGATACGCAGTATTTT.

In its sample, this clonotype was seen a few times. The chain joins TRBV7-2 to TRBJ2-7, with D maybe TRBD2 (5 bases). Germline CDR1 SGHTA, CDR2 FQGNSA. The CDR3 sequence is 12 residues long. Trimming removed 2 bases at V and 7 bases at J, with 9 bases between. CDR3 region: CASSLLTGEQYF. The CDR3 bases are TGTGCCAGCAGCTTACTAACGGGGGAGCAGTACTTC.

V gene TRBV20-1 combines with J gene TRBJ1-1, with D maybe TRBD1 (5 bases). Germline V lookup: CDR1 DFQATT, CDR2 SNEGSKA (reference sequence). The CDR3 runs 13 residues. The ends were cut back, 6 bases at V and 4 bases at J, with 15 bases in the middle. This CDR3 is CSALGGEGTEAFF. The CDR3 DNA reads as TGCAGTGCCCTCGGAGGGGAGGGCACTGAAGCTTTCTTT.

The chain employs TRBV9 and TRBJ2-5, with 9 bases fitting TRBD1. V lost 4 bases, J lost 5 bases, and 15 bases stayed unmatched. Germline assignment: CDR1 SGDLS and CDR2 YYNGEE. CDR3 size: 17 residues. CDR3 DNA: TGTGCCAGCAGCCCGGGACAGGGATTCCGGTCAGACGAGACCCAGTACTTC. This gives the protein CASSPGQGFRSDETQYF.

The chain uses TRBV18 and TRBJ2-3; 7 positions agree with TRBD2. Germline CDR1 KGHSH, CDR2 LQKENI. The CDR3 is 18 residues long. J was trimmed by 0 bases and V by 2 bases; bases with no gene match: 11. In nucleotides, the CDR3 is TGTGCCAGCTCACCATTTGCACCCGGGACTACTAGCACAGATACGCAGTATTTT. As protein: CASSPFAPGTTSTDTQYF. Full variable domain (missing parts from reference TRBV18 and TRBJ2-3): NAGVMQNPRHLVRRRGQEARLRCSPMKGHSHVYWYRQLPEEGLKFMVYLQKENIIDESGMPKERFSAEFPKEGPSILRIQQVVRGDSAAYFCASSPFAPGTTSTDTQYFGPGTRLTVL.

In the case of this clonotype: This may be a read error, as it is one base from a much larger clone. The missing conserved phenylalanine or tryptophan at the end of this CDR3 makes a read error likely. The chain is built from TRBV5-1 and TRBJ1-1; D remains ambiguous. Germline values: CDR1 SGHRS, CDR2 YFSETQ. Trimming cost V 5 bases and J 0 bases, with 8 bases left between them. The CDR3 runs to 13 residues. CDR3 loop: CASRSFVNTEAFS. DNA of the CDR3: TGCGCCAGCAGATCGTTCGTGAACACTGAAGCTTTCTCT.

This clonotype is labeled as medium-sized (0.01 to 0.1%). The chain employs TRBV4-2 and TRBJ1-2; a weak D match, TRBD1 (6 bases). The CDR3 loop spans 17 amino acids. Trimming took off 0 bases at V and 0 bases at J, with 14 bases between the two ends. The germline CDR1 and CDR2 sequences are LGHNA and YNFKEQ. For the CDR3, the DNA is TGTGCCAGCAGCCAAGATCAGTTGGGGGGCACTAACTATGGCTACACCTTC. Its translation: CASSQDQLGGTNYGYTF.

This clonotype was seen more than once but under ten times. This chain uses TRBV20-1 with TRBJ1-2, with D uncertain. The germline CDR1 and CDR2 sequences are DFQATT and SNEGSKA (reference sequence). This CDR3 is 12 amino acids long. V was pared by 0 bases and J by 2 bases, with 4 bases between. The CDR3 bases are TGCAGTGCTAGAGAAGCGAACTATGGCTACACCTTC. Amino acid sequence: CSAREANYGYTF.

This sequence joins TRBV2 and TRBJ2-1, with D tentatively TRBD1 or TRBD2 (6 bases each). Looked up from germline, CDR1 is SNHLY and CDR2 is FYNNEI. This CDR3 is 15 amino acids long. V shed 4 bases and J shed 8 bases, with 18 bases lying between them. DNA of the CDR3: TGTGCCAGCAGTGCACAGGGACTGAACACCGATGAGCAGTTCTTC. Amino acid sequence: CASSAQGLNTDEQFF.

This clonotype was seen only a few times. J is TRBJ2-3 and V is TRBV12-3 or TRBV12-4; no definite D call. CDR3 length: 16 amino acids. Trimming took 2 bases from V and 0 from J, leaving 12 bases between them. The CDR3 region is CASSLRQKTSTDTQYF. DNA for the CDR3: TGTGCCAGCAGTTTACGGCAGAAGACTAGCACAGATACGCAGTATTTT.

The chain employs TRBV6-2 or TRBV6-3 and TRBJ1-6; TRBD1 agrees at 8 bases. V shed 2 bases, J shed 6 bases, and the junction held 3 bases outside the gene matches. This CDR3 region has 15 residues. The germline V gene encodes CDR1 MNHEY and CDR2 SVGEGT. The CDR3 sequence: CASSYGQGANSPLHF. DNA of the CDR3: TGTGCCAGCAGTTACGGCCAGGGGGCTAATTCACCCCTCCACTTT.

This clonotype is a singleton in its sample. This CDR3 reads CASNAGWNSPLHF. CDR3 nucleotides: TGTGCCTCCAATGCAGGGTGGAATTCACCCCTCCACTTT. The chain uses TRBV30 and TRBJ1-6; possibly TRBD1 for D (5 bases). The CDR3 loop spans 13 amino acids. V was shortened by 7 bases and J by 7 bases, with 14 bases between the two germline ends. Germline CDR1 and CDR2: GTSNPN and SVGIG (reference sequence).

In this sample, this clonotype turned up a few times. The rearrangement joins TRBV3-1 to TRBJ2-2; TRBD1 or TRBD2 may be the D gene (6 bases each). In germline, CDR1 is LGHDT, CDR2 YNNKEL (reference sequence). Trimming pared 3 bases from V and 3 bases from J, leaving 14 bases between. This CDR3 is 16 amino acids long. In nucleotides, the CDR3 is TGTGCCAGCAGCCAGTGGGGGGCCTTATACACCGGGGAGCTGTTTTTT. Its protein is CASSQWGALYTGELFF. Full variable domain (remainder filled in from reference TRBV3-1 and TRBJ2-2): DTAVSQTPKYLVTQMGNDKSIKCEQNLGHDTMYWYKQDSKKFLKIMFSYNNKELIINETVPNRFSPKSPDKAHLNLHINSLELGDSAVYFCASSQWGALYTGELFFGEGSRLTVL.

The genes are TRBV4-3 and TRBJ1-6; tentative D call: TRBD1 (6 bases). V dropped 0 bases and J dropped 9 bases, with 15 bases sitting between them. CDR3 length: 16 residues. Germline CDR1 and CDR2: LGHNA and YSLEER. The CDR3 loop is CASSQEISGVLSPLHF. Here the CDR3 DNA reads TGCGCCAGCAGCCAAGAAATTTCAGGGGTGCTTTCACCCCTCCACTTT.

In the case of this clonotype: An end of the junction does not agree with germline; a read error may underlie this. The chain combines TRBV6-5 with TRBJ1-6; D uncertain. CDR1 and CDR2 (germline): MNHEY, SVGAGI. The CDR3 spans 13 residues. DNA of the CDR3: TGTGCCAGCAGTTACCCGCGAGGTTCAGCCCTCCACTTT. It yields the protein CASSYPRGSALHF.

The sample holds a few counts of this clonotype. The chain joins TRBV11-2 to TRBJ2-7; TRBD2 might be the D (6 bases). This CDR3 has 15 residues. V lost 7 bases and J lost 0, with 16 bases in between. The V gene's germline CDR1 is SGHAT and CDR2 FQNNGV. CDR3 sequence: CASTPGGRSSYEQYF. Here the CDR3 DNA reads TGTGCCAGCACCCCTGGGGGGAGGAGCTCCTACGAGCAGTACTTC.

The gene calls are TRBV19 and TRBJ1-3; unclear D gene. The CDR3 runs 17 residues. CDR1 LNHDA and CDR2 SQIVND come from the germline V gene (reference sequence). The V end was cut by 5 bases, the J end by 1 base, with 18 bases between. CDR3 nucleotide sequence: TGTGCCAGTAGTGGTCGCCCGGGCCTCTCTTCTGGAAACACCATATATTTT. Translation gives CASSGRPGLSSGNTIYF.

Details on this clonotype: Sequence at one end of the junction differs from germline and may be a read error. This chain joins TRBV18 and TRBJ1-5; perhaps TRBD1 as D (5 bases). Germline V lookup: CDR1 KGHSH, CDR2 LQKENI. The CDR3 extends over 15 amino acids. The CDR3 reads CASSPIGASNQSQHF. In DNA, the CDR3 is TGTGCCAGCTCACCAATCGGGGCGAGCAATCAGTCCCAGCATTTT.

The chain links TRBV3-1 to TRBJ1-2, with D uncertain. Per the germline V gene, CDR1 is LGHDT and CDR2 is YNNKEL (reference sequence). Trimming took 4 bases from V and 4 from J, leaving 13 bases between them. The CDR3 covers 14 residues. In nucleotides, the CDR3 is TGTGCCAGCAGCCCGGCAGCCTCATTCTATGGCTACACCTTC. This sequence encodes CASSPAASFYGYTF.

This clonotype was found many times. The genes are TRBV18 and TRBJ2-1; D unresolved. Per germline, CDR1 KGHSH and CDR2 LQKENI. The V gene lost 1 base and the J gene lost 2 bases, with 12 bases spanning the gap. The CDR3 consists of 16 residues. CDR3 loop: CASSPRVDPPYNEQFF. CDR3 DNA sequence: TGTGCCAGCTCACCACGAGTGGACCCGCCCTACAATGAGCAGTTCTTC.

The chain couples TRBV10-3 to TRBJ2-2; D possibly uses TRBD1 or TRBD2 (6 bases each). The germline V gene encodes CDR1 ENHRY and CDR2 SYGVKD. V was pared by 3 bases and J by 5 bases, with 16 bases between. This CDR3 is 16 amino acids long. CDR3 DNA sequence: TGTGCCATCAGTGAATTATCGGGGGCGGGGACCGGGGAGCTGTTTTTT. Translating it yields CAISELSGAGTGELFF.